Sequencing of this T cell receptor beta chain was carried out in a study of T cell clonotyping in hematopoietic cell transplantation. Method: immunoSEQ multiplex PCR; TCRdb's copy keeps in-frame clones and lacks some. The data hold approximately 25,000 clones, with approximately 94% observed a single time. On this clone itself: No antigen is known for it.

Study findings and constraints: Higher Inverse Simpson Index values in graft donor and pretransplant recipient predicted broader posttransplant TCR diversity. Pathologically expanded recipient clonotypes increased progressively from day 30 to day 180 as diversity fell. Few recipient clonotypes overlapped donors; over 95% were de novo at given depth.

The CDR3 sequence is 13 residues long. V was shortened by 6 bases and J by 2 bases, with 9 bases between the two germline ends. CDR1 and CDR2 from the germline V gene are SGHRS and YFSETQ. Material for sequencing was peripheral blood mononuclear cells. This chain joins TRBV5-1 and TRBJ1-3, with no clear D. The clonotype was recovered from a man in his forties or fifties in good health. Some clones in this sample may be carry-over from other donors' samples. The CDR3 sequence is CASTTTTGNTIYF. The CDR3, as DNA: TGCGCCAGCACGACCACAACTGGAAACACCATATATTTT. The variable domain in full, with the rest retrieved from reference TRBV5-1 and TRBJ1-3, is KAGVTQTPRYLIKTRGQQVTLSCSPISGHRSVSWYQQTPGQGLQFLFEYFSETQRNKGNFPGRFSGRQFSNSRSEMNVSTLELGDSALYLCASTTTTGNTIYFGEGSWLTVV.